This T cell receptor (beta chain) came from a study of cytotoxic CD8 clonotypes in ibrutinib-treated CLL. CDR3 size: 16 residues. V dropped 0 bases and J dropped 3 bases, with 11 bases sitting between them. Germline assignment: CDR1 LGHNA and CDR2 YSLEER. Clones were sequenced by immunoSEQ multiplex PCR, and TCRdb holds only the in-frame ones, with some missing. Among about 140,000 clones, under 95% were seen once, and the ten largest hold more than 10%. This sequence originates from a human donor with chronic lymphocytic leukemia. V is TRBV4-3 and J is TRBJ1-4; D not certain. The specimen comprised PBMCs, sampled after 12 months of ibrutinib treatment. CDR3 bases: TGCGCCAGCAGCCAAGAATCGGGGTTTGCTAATGAAAAACTGTTTTTT. Translated: CASSQESGFANEKLFF.